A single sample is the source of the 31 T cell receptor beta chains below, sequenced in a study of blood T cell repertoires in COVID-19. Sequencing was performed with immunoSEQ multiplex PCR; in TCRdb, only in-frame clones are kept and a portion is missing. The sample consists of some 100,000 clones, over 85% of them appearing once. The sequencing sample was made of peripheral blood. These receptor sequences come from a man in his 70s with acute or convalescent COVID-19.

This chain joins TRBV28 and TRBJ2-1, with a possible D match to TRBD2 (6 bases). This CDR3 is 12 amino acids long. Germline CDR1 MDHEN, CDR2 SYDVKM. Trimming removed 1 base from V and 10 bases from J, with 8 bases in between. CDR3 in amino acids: CASSLLRGEQFF. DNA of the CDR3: TGTGCCAGCAGTTTATTGCGGGGCGAGCAGTTCTTC.

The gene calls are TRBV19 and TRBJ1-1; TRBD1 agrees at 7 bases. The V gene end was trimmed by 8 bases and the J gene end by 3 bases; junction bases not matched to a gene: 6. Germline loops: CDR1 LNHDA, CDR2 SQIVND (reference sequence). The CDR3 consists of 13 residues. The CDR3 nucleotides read TGTGCCAGTCACAGGGGTCCCTACACTGAAGCTTTCTTT. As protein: CASHRGPYTEAFF.

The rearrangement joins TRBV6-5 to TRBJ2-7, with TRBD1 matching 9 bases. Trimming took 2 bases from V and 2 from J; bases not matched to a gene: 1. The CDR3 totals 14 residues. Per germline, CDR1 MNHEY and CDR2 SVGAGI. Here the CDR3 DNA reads TGTGCCAGCAGTTACGGGACAGGGACCTACGAGCAGTACTTC. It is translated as CASSYGTGTYEQYF.

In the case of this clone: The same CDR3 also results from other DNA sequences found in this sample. CDR3 in amino acids: CATSRDRGTGELFF. The CDR3 nucleotides are TGTGCCACCAGCAGAGATCGGGGGACCGGGGAGCTGTTTTTT. This chain joins TRBV15 and TRBJ2-2; D may be TRBD2 (6 bases). Germline values: CDR1 LNHNV, CDR2 YYDKDF (reference sequence). This CDR3 spans 14 amino acids. V was cut by 0 bases and J by 5 bases, with 7 bases left in between.

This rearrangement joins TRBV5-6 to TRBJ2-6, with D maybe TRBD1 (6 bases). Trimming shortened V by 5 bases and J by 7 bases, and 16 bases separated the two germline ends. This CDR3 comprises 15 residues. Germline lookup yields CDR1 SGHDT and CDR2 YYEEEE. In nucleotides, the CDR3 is TGTGCCAGCAGTTGGGGGCTTGGGTATGCCAACGTCCTGACTTTC. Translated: CASSWGLGYANVLTF. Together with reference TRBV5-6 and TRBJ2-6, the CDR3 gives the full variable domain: DAGVTQSPTHLIKTRGQQVTLRCSPKSGHDTVSWYQQALGQGPQFIFQYYEEEERQRGNFPDRFSGHQFPNYSSELNVNALLLGDSALYLCASSWGLGYANVLTFGAGSRLTVL.

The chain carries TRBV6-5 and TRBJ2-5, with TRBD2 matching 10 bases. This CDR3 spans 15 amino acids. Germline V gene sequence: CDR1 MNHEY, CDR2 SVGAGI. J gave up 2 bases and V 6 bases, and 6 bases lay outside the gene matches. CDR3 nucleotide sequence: TGTGCCAGCAGGTCTACACTAGCGGGGCAAGAGACCCAGTACTTC. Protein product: CASRSTLAGQETQYF.

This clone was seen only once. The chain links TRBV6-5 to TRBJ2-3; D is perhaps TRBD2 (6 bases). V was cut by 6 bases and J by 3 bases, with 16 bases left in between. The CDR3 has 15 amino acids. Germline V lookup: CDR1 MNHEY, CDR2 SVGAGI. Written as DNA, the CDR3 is TGTGCCAGCAGGCGTACATTAGCGGATACAGATACGCAGTATTTT. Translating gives CASRRTLADTDTQYF.

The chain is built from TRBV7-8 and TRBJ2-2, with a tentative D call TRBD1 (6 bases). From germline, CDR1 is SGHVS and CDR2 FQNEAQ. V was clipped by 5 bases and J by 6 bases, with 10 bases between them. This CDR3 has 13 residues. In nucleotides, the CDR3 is TGTGCCAGCAGCCCCGCAGGGGCCGGGGAGCTGTTTTTT. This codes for CASSPAGAGELFF.

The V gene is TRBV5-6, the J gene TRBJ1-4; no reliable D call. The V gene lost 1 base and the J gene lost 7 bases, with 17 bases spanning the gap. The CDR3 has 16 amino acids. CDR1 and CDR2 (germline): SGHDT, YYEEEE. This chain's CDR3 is CASSLLGSGLSEKLFF. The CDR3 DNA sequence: TGTGCCAGCAGCTTGCTGGGTTCGGGGTTGAGTGAAAAACTGTTTTTT.

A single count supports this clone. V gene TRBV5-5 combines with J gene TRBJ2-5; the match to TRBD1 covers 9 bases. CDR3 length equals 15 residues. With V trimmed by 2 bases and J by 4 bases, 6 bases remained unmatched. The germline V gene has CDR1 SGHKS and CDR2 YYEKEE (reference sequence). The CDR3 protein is CASSLPGQGIETQYF. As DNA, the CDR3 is TGTGCCAGCAGCTTACCGGGACAGGGTATAGAGACCCAGTACTTC.

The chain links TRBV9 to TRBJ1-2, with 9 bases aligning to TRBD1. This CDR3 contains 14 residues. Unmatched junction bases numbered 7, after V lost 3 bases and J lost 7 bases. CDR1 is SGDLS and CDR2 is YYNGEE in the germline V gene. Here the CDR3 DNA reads TGTGCCAGCAGCGGGAACAGGGGGCTCGGTGGCTACACCTTC. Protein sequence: CASSGNRGLGGYTF.

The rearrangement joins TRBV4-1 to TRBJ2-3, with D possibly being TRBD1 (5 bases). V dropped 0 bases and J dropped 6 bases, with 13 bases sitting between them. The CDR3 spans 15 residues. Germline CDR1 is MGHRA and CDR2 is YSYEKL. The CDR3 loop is CASSQEGAGWDTQYF. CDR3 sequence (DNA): TGCGCCAGCAGCCAAGAAGGGGCAGGGTGGGATACGCAGTATTTT.

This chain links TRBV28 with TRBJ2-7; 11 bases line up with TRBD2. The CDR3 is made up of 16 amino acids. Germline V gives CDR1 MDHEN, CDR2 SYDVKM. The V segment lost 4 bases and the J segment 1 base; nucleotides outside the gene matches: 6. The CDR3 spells CASSSPSSGRSYEQYF. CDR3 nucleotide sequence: TGTGCCAGCAGTTCGCCCTCTAGCGGGAGGTCCTACGAGCAGTACTTC.

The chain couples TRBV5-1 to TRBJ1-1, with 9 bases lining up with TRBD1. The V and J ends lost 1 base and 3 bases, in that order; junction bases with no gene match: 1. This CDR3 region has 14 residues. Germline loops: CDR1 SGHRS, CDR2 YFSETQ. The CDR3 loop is CASSLRTGDTEAFF. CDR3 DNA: TGCGCCAGCAGCTTGAGGACAGGGGACACTGAAGCTTTCTTT.

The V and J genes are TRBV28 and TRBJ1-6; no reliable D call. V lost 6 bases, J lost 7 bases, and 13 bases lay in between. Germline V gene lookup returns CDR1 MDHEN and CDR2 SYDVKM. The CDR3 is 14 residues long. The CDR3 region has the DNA TGTGCCAGCAGAGACAACTTCGGCAATTCACCCCTCCACTTT. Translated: CASRDNFGNSPLHF.

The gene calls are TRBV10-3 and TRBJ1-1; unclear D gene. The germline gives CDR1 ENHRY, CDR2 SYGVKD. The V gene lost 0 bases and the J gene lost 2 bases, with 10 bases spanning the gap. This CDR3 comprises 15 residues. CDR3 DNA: TGTGCCATCAGTGAGTCGGGCAGCTTCAACACTGAAGCTTTCTTT. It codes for CAISESGSFNTEAFF.

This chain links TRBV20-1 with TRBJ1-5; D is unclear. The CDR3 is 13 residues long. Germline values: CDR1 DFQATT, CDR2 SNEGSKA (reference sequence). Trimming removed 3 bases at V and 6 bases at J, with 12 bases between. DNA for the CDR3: TGCAGTGCTAGTAGCATCTCGGGTCAGCCCCAGCATTTT. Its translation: CSASSISGQPQHF.

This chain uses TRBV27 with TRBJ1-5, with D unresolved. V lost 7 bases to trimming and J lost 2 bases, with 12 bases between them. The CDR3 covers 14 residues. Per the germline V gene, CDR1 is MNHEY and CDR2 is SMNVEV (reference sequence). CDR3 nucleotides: TGTGCCAGCAATCGTGCGGGAGGCAATCAGCCCCAGCATTTT. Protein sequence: CASNRAGGNQPQHF.

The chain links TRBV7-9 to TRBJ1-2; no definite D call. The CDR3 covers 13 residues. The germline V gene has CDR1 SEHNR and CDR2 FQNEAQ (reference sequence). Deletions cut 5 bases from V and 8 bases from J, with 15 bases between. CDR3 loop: CASSQKVAGGYTF. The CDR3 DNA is TGTGCCAGCAGCCAGAAGGTAGCCGGGGGCTACACCTTC.

CDR3 DNA sequence: TGCGCCAGCAGCTTACGGACAGGGGGAAGCCCTGAAGCTTTCTTT. It codes for CASSLRTGGSPEAFF. The chain carries TRBV5-1 and TRBJ1-1; the match to TRBD1 covers 10 bases. After removal of 2 bases from V and 6 bases from J, the junction contained 7 bases not matched to a gene. Per germline, CDR1 SGHRS and CDR2 YFSETQ. This CDR3 has 15 residues.

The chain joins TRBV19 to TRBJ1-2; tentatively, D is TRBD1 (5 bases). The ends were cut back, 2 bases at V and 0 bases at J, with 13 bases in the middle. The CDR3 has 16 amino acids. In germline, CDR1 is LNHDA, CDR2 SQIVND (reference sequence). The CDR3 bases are TGTGCCAGTAGTATACCGGGGGGAACAACTAACTATGGCTACACCTTC. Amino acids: CASSIPGGTTNYGYTF. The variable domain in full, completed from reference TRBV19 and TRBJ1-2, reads DGGITQSPKYLFRKEGQNVTLSCEQNLNHDAMYWYRQDPGQGLRLIYYSQIVNDFQKGDIAEGYSVSREKKESFPLTVTSAQKNPTAFYLCASSIPGGTTNYGYTFGSGTRLTVV.

CDR3 protein: CASSLAGLAGAYNEQFF. The CDR3 DNA sequence: TGTGCCAGCAGCTTGGCCGGACTAGCGGGGGCCTACAATGAGCAGTTCTTC. The chain combines TRBV5-8 with TRBJ2-1; 13 nucleotides match TRBD2. V was clipped by 0 bases and J by 2 bases; unmatched bases: 2. The CDR3 covers 17 residues. Per germline, CDR1 SGHTS and CDR2 YDEGEE.

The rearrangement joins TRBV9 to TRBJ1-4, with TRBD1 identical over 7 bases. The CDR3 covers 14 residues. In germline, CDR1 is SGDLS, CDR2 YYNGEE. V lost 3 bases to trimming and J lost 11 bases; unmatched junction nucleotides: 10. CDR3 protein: CASSATDRPYKLFF. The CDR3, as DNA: TGTGCCAGCAGCGCGACGGACAGGCCGTATAAACTGTTTTTT.

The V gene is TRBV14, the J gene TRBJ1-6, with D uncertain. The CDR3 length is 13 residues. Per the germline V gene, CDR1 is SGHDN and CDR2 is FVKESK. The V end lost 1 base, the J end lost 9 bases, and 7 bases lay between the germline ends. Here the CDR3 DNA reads TGTGCCAGCAGCCAAGTCCTCAGTTCACCCCTCCACTTT. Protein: CASSQVLSSPLHF.

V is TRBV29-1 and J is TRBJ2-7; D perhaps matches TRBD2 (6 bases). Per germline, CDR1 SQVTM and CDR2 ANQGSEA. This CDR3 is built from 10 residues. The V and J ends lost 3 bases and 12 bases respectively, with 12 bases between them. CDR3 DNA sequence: TGCAGCGTTGATGGGCAGGAGGGGTACTTC. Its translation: CSVDGQEGYF.

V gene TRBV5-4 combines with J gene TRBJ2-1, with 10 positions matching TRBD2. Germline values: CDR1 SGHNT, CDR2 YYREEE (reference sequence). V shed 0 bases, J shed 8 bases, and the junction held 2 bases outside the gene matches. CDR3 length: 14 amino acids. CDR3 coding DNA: TGTGCCAGCAGCTTGGAGCTAGCGGGAGATGAGCAGTTCTTC. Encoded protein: CASSLELAGDEQFF.

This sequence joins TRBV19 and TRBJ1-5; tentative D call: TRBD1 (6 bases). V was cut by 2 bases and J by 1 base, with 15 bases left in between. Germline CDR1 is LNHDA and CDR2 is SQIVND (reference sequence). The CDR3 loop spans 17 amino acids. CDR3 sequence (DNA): TGTGCCAGTAGTATAAGGAGGCAGGGGATGAGCAATCAGCCCCAGCATTTT. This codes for CASSIRRQGMSNQPQHF.

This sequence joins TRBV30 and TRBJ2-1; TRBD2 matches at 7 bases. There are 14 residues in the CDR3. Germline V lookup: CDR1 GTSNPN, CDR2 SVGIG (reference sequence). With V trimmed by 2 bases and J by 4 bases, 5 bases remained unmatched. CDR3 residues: CAWSLERGYNEQFF. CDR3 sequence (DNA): TGTGCCTGGAGTTTGGAGCGGGGATACAATGAGCAGTTCTTC.

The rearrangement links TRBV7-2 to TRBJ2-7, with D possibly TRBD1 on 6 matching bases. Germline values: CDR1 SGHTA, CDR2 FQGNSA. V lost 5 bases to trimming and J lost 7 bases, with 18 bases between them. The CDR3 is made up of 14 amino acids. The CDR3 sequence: CASSLTRQVWEQYF. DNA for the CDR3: TGTGCCAGCAGCCTAACCCGACAGGTGTGGGAGCAGTACTTC.

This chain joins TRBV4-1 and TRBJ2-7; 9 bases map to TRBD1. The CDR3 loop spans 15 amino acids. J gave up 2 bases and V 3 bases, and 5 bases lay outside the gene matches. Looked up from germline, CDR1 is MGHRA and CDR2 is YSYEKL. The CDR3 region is CASSQTGTGPYEQYF. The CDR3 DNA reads TGCGCCAGCAGCCAGACCGGGACAGGGCCCTACGAGCAGTACTTC.

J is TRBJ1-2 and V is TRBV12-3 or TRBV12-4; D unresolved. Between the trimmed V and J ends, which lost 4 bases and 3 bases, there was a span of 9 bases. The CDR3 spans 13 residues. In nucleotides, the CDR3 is TGTGCCAGCAGTTATAAAGCCTACTATGGCTACACCTTC. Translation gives CASSYKAYYGYTF.